A selection of T cell receptor beta chains follows, all from one sample in a study of shared clonotypes between healthy human individuals. Produced via immunoSEQ multiplex PCR; TCRdb's table is partial and in-frame only. Of around 2.3 million clones in the sample, nearly 97% were seen once. Sequencing was performed on naive CD4+ T cells sorted from blood. All receptors derive from a man aged 18 to 30 in good health. Each CDR3 is given with its conserved first and last residue. The order of the fields is V gene, J gene, D gene, clone size, CDR3 DNA, CDR3 protein. D genes are given only for firm matches. Some rows have no size entry. The others give once, few or many, or a class for an expanded clone.

>TRBV9|TRBJ1-1|NA|NA
TGTGCCAGCAGCGTGGGGGACGGTGTGAACACTGAAGCTTTCTTT
CASSVGDGVNTEAFF
>TRBV6-5|TRBJ2-7|TRBD2|NA
TGTGCCAGCAGTTACGATCTAGCGGGGATCTACGAGCAGTACTTC
CASSYDLAGIYEQYF
>TRBV18|TRBJ2-4|TRBD1|NA
TGTGCCAGCTCACCCCTCGGACAGGGTTTCGGCAAAAACATTCAGTACTTC
CASSPLGQGFGKNIQYF
>TRBV2|TRBJ1-5|NA|NA
TGTGCCAGCCGTGGGGTGGGGCCCCAGCATTTT
CASRGVGPQHF
>TRBV6-5|TRBJ1-4|TRBD1|NA
TGTGCCAGCAGTCCACTGACAGGGACTAATGAAAAACTGTTTTTT
CASSPLTGTNEKLFF
>TRBV7-9|TRBJ2-3|TRBD1|NA
TGTGCCAGCAGCTTCGACAGGGGGCTGGAAGATACGCAGTATTTT
CASSFDRGLEDTQYF
>TRBV6-1|TRBJ2-1|TRBD2|NA
TGTGCCAGCACGACTAGCGGGGGGGTAGGTGAGCAGTTCTTC
CASTTSGGVGEQFF
>TRBV5-1|TRBJ1-4|NA|NA
TGCGCCAGCAGCCTGGACGTCGCAACTAATGAAAAACTGTTTTTT
CASSLDVATNEKLFF
>TRBV30|TRBJ1-4|NA|NA
TGTGCCTGGAGCGCGTCAGGGGCAACTAATGAAAAACTGTTTTTT
CAWSASGATNEKLFF
>TRBV7-2|TRBJ2-3|NA|NA
TGTGCCAGCAGCCCTGGGGGAGGGGGCTCGGGAGATACGCAGTATTTT
CASSPGGGGSGDTQYF
>TRBV6-5|TRBJ2-7|TRBD2|NA
TGTGCCAGCAGTTATGGCGGGGGGGGCTACGAGCAGTACTTC
CASSYGGGGYEQYF
>TRBV14|TRBJ1-1|NA|NA
TGTGCCAGCAGCCGTCAGGGAAACACTGAAGCTTTCTTT
CASSRQGNTEAFF
>TRBV5-1|TRBJ2-3|TRBD2|NA
TGCGCCAGCAGTCACTTGGCGGGGGGCCTAGATACGCAGTATTTT
CASSHLAGGLDTQYF
>TRBV27|TRBJ1-1|NA|NA
TGTGCCAGCAGTCTAGGTCCTGGGGGTTTGAACACTGAAGCTTTCTTT
CASSLGPGGLNTEAFF
>TRBV11-1|TRBJ1-1|NA|NA
TGTGCCAGCAGCCCGGGGGAGCGGACTGAAGCTTTCTTT
CASSPGERTEAFF
>TRBV28|TRBJ1-5|TRBD1|NA
TGTGCCACTAGGACAGGAATCAGGTCCCAGCATTTT
CATRTGIRSQHF
>TRBV4-1|TRBJ2-7|TRBD1|NA
TGCGCCAGCAGCCCGGGGACAGGCCGTTACGAGCAGTACTTC
CASSPGTGRYEQYF
>TRBV4-1|TRBJ2-2|TRBD1|NA
TGCGCCAGCAGCCCGACAGGGACAATCGGGGAGCTGTTTTTT
CASSPTGTIGELFF
>TRBV5-8|TRBJ2-4|NA|NA
TGTGCCAGCAGCTTGGTTCCGGTAAACATTCAGTACTTC
CASSLVPVNIQYF
>TRBV30|TRBJ1-2|TRBD1|NA
TGTGCCTGGAGTGCTCTCGGGACAGGGTCTTGCACCTTC
CAWSALGTGSCTF
>TRBV2|TRBJ1-5|TRBD1|NA
TGTGCCAGCAGTCCGACAGGGGGACCTCAGCCCCAGCATTTT
CASSPTGGPQPQHF
>TRBV5-1|TRBJ2-6|NA|once
TGCGCCAGCAGCAATGCGAATACTGGGGCCAACGTCCTGACTTTC
CASSNANTGANVLTF
>TRBV18|TRBJ1-6|TRBD1|few
TGTGCCAGCTCCAGGAGCACAGGGGCCAATTCACCCCTCCACTTT
CASSRSTGANSPLHF
>TRBV7-9|TRBJ2-7|NA|NA
TGTGCCAGCAGCCGGACGGATCCTAGGGAGCAGTACTTC
CASSRTDPREQYF
>TRBV6-1|TRBJ2-2|NA|NA
TGTGCCAGCAGTGTCCCTCGGGGGCTAAGCACCGGGGAGCTGTTTTTT
CASSVPRGLSTGELFF
>TRBV7-2|TRBJ1-2|NA|NA
TGTGCCAGCAGCTTAAGGGGAGCTAACTATGGCTACACCTTC
CASSLRGANYGYTF
>TRBV30|TRBJ2-7|TRBD1|NA
TGTGCCTATACTAGGGACAGGGGAAGCGAGCAGTACTTC
CAYTRDRGSEQYF
>TRBV5-4|TRBJ2-5|NA|once
TGTGCCAGCAGCTTGGTTAGTCAAGAGACCCAGTACTTC
CASSLVSQETQYF
>TRBV5-1|TRBJ1-1|NA|NA
TGCGCCAGCAGCAAGACGGGGTCCACTGAAGCTTTCTTT
CASSKTGSTEAFF
>TRBV6-1|TRBJ1-1|TRBD1|NA
TGTGCCAGCATTTTCGGACAGGCAAACACTGAAGCTTTCTTT
CASIFGQANTEAFF
>TRBV5-6|TRBJ2-2|NA|NA
TGTGCCAGCACCATTTTTTCCGGGGAGCTGTTTTTT
CASTIFSGELFF